These 20 T cell receptor beta chains came from one sample sequenced in a study of T cells in Graves' hyperthyroidism and ophthalmopathy. RNA transcripts were the template for amplifying TCR beta CDR3 regions. With the HTBI primer set, the TCR CDR3 went through a first round of RT-PCR. TCRdb independently ran MiXCR on the multiplex PCR reads; one entry per CDR3 protein. The sample lists roughly 330,000 distinct CDR3 sequences, around a sixth occurring once. The sample consisted of blood. Receptor source: a man aged 25 to 40 with Graves' hyperthyroidism.

At least ten counts were recorded for this clonotype. The chain combines TRBV12-3 or TRBV12-4 with TRBJ2-2; a possible D gene is TRBD1 (5 bases). This CDR3 region has 14 residues. V lost 2 bases and J lost 7, with 11 bases in between. The CDR3 DNA reads TGTGCCAGCAGTTTACTAGGGGTGGGCGGGGAGCTGTTTTTT. Amino acids: CASSLLGVGGELFF.

This clonotype has just a few counts. The chain employs TRBV4-2 and TRBJ2-3, with TRBD2 matching over 7 bases. CDR3 length equals 16 residues. Germline V gives CDR1 LGHNA, CDR2 YNFKEQ. The J segment lost 0 bases and the V segment lost 0 bases, leaving 3 bases of the junction unmatched. Here the CDR3 reads CASSQDAGLSTDTQYF. The DNA of the CDR3 is TGTGCCAGCAGCCAAGATGCGGGACTAAGCACAGATACGCAGTATTTT.

This clonotype was seen many times. This sequence joins TRBV7-2 and TRBJ1-1; D is unresolved. The CDR3 totals 14 residues. V lost 1 base, J lost 4 bases, and 10 bases lay in between. In germline, CDR1 is SGHTA, CDR2 FQGNSA. The CDR3 loop reads CASSLGPGGTEAFF. CDR3 sequence (DNA): TGTGCCAGCAGCTTAGGCCCGGGCGGCACTGAAGCTTTCTTT.

This clonotype showed up many times. The chain links TRBV7-9 to TRBJ1-2, with D uncertain. Germline-derived CDR1 and CDR2 are SEHNR and FQNEAQ (reference sequence). This CDR3 has 13 residues. Trimming shortened V by 5 bases and J by 6 bases, and 13 bases separated the two germline ends. CDR3 bases: TGTGCCAGCAGCCCGCTAAATGAGGATGGCTACACCTTC. It is translated as CASSPLNEDGYTF.

V and J are TRBV29-1 and TRBJ2-7; 8 nucleotides match TRBD1. J gave up 4 bases and V 4 bases, and 9 bases lay outside the gene matches. Germline CDR1 SQVTM, CDR2 ANQGSEA. CDR3 length: 14 amino acids. Written as DNA, the CDR3 is TGCAGCGTTGGGGGGACAGGTAATACTTACGAGCAGTACTTC. It yields the protein CSVGGTGNTYEQYF.

This clonotype has more than one count but fewer than ten. The chain has TRBV15 and TRBJ2-3; tentatively, D is TRBD2 (5 bases). Germline loops: CDR1 LNHNV, CDR2 YYDKDF (reference sequence). The ends were cut back, 5 bases at V and 4 bases at J, with 13 bases in the middle. The CDR3 is made up of 14 amino acids. The CDR3 loop is CATSSRTGSDTQYF. CDR3 nucleotide sequence: TGTGCCACCAGCTCCCGGACGGGGTCAGATACGCAGTATTTT.

This clonotype showed up many times. The V and J genes are TRBV7-2 and TRBJ2-5, with D maybe TRBD2 (5 bases). Germline lookup yields CDR1 SGHTA and CDR2 FQGNSA. The CDR3 extends over 15 amino acids. V was trimmed by 5 bases and J by 3 bases, leaving 16 bases between them. The CDR3 loop reads CASSSPGSVEETQYF. The CDR3 coding sequence is TGTGCCAGCAGCAGCCCAGGTAGCGTCGAAGAGACCCAGTACTTC.

This clonotype was detected only a few times. This sequence joins TRBV10-3 and TRBJ2-7; D is possibly TRBD1 or TRBD2 (5 bases each). V shed 11 bases and J shed 2 bases, with 16 bases lying between them. In germline, CDR1 is ENHRY, CDR2 SYGVKD. This CDR3 region has 13 residues. CDR3 bases: TGTGCCGCCTCCTTCGGGGCTACCTACGAGCAGTACTTC. It translates to CAASFGATYEQYF.

This clonotype was observed at least ten times. V and J are TRBV12-3 or TRBV12-4 and TRBJ1-2; TRBD1 might be the D (5 bases). The CDR3 length is 13 residues. Trimming pared 3 bases from V and 8 bases from J, leaving 13 bases between. The CDR3 nucleotides are TGTGCCAGCAGTTTCCAGGGAAGTAGCGGCTACACCTTC. It translates to CASSFQGSSGYTF.

This clonotype was found many times. This chain links TRBV9 with TRBJ2-1, with D perhaps given as TRBD1 or TRBD2 (6 bases each). Germline CDR1 and CDR2: SGDLS and YYNGEE. This CDR3 comprises 14 residues. Trimming left V 8 bases short and J 10 bases short, with 22 bases between. The CDR3 coding sequence is TGTGCCAGTTCCCCCGGAGGGGGTGGGAAGGAGCAGTTCTTC. This translates into CASSPGGGGKEQFF.

This clonotype was observed many times. This chain connects TRBV27 to TRBJ2-2; D uncertain. CDR3 length: 14 amino acids. Trimming removed 3 bases at V and 4 bases at J, with 9 bases between. CDR1 is MNHEY and CDR2 is SMNVEV in the germline V gene (reference sequence). The CDR3 loop reads CASSFAARTGELFF. The DNA for the CDR3 is TGTGCCAGCAGTTTTGCAGCACGCACCGGGGAGCTGTTTTTT.

The chain uses TRBV29-1 and TRBJ1-2; no firm D call. Germline CDR1 and CDR2: SQVTM and ANQGSEA. The V end lost 0 bases, the J end lost 6 bases, and 2 bases lay between the germline ends. The CDR3 totals 10 residues. CDR3 loop: CSVEENGYTF. CDR3 DNA sequence: TGCAGCGTTGAAGAGAATGGCTACACCTTC.

The chain joins TRBV29-1 to TRBJ1-1; unclear D gene. The ends were cut back, 7 bases at V and 0 bases at J, with 12 bases in the middle. Germline CDR1 SQVTM, CDR2 ANQGSEA. This CDR3 is 13 amino acids long. The CDR3 region is CSAGLDMNTEAFF. The CDR3 nucleotides read TGCAGCGCCGGGCTCGACATGAACACTGAAGCTTTCTTT.

This clonotype was counted at least ten times. The chain is built from TRBV3-1 and TRBJ2-1; 15 nucleotides agree with TRBD2. V gave up 8 bases and J gave up 6 bases; unmatched junction bases: 8. The CDR3 extends over 16 amino acids. The germline gives CDR1 LGHDT, CDR2 YNNKEL (reference sequence). CDR3 nucleotides: TGTGCCAGCTCGGGACTAGCGGGAGGCTCGGGCAATGAGCAGTTCTTC. It is translated as CASSGLAGGSGNEQFF.

CDR3 DNA sequence: TGTGCCAGCAGCCCTCTACCCGGGAAGGGGGCAACTAATGAAAAACTGTTTTTT. Translated, it gives CASSPLPGKGATNEKLFF. V is TRBV7-9 and J is TRBJ1-4; perhaps TRBD1 as D (6 bases). This CDR3 spans 18 amino acids. CDR1 and CDR2 (germline): SEHNR, FQNEAQ (reference sequence). V was cut by 5 bases and J by 0 bases, with 19 bases left in between. Filled out from reference TRBV7-9 and TRBJ1-4, the complete variable domain reads DTGVSQNPRHKITKRGQNVTFRCDPISEHNRLYWYRQTLGQGPEFLTYFQNEAQLEKSRLLSDRFSAERPKGSFSTLEIQRTEQGDSAMYLCASSPLPGKGATNEKLFFGSGTQLSVL.

In this sample, this clonotype turned up a few times. The V gene is TRBV6-1, the J gene TRBJ2-1, with 12 bases matching TRBD2. Germline CDR1 reads MNHNS; CDR2 reads SASEGT. V lost 6 bases to trimming and J lost 5 bases; unmatched junction nucleotides: 5. The CDR3 consists of 15 residues. The CDR3 nucleotides are TGTGCCAGCAGAGGGAGACTAGCGGGAGACAATGAGCAGTTCTTC. It yields the protein CASRGRLAGDNEQFF.

This clonotype was picked up a small number of times. This chain connects TRBV27 to TRBJ2-3, with TRBD2 as a possible D gene (5 bases). Germline CDR1 is MNHEY and CDR2 is SMNVEV (reference sequence). The length of the CDR3 is 14 residues. Trimming stripped 3 bases from V and 7 bases from J, with 14 bases between. CDR3 in amino acids: CASSLGVGWNTQYF. CDR3 in DNA: TGTGCCAGCAGTTTGGGAGTGGGGTGGAATACGCAGTATTTT.

This chain links TRBV5-1 with TRBJ1-6; 8 nucleotides line up with TRBD1. Germline CDR1 SGHRS, CDR2 YFSETQ. This CDR3 is built from 15 residues. The trim removed 5 bases at V and 10 bases at J, leaving 11 bases unmatched. For the CDR3, the DNA is TGCGCCAGCAGTCCCGACAGGGGTAGGCGGTCACCCCTCCACTTT. Its translation is CASSPDRGRRSPLHF.

This clonotype was counted many times. The rearrangement joins TRBV11-3 to TRBJ2-1; 7 bases line up with TRBD1. V lost 3 bases, J lost 5 bases, and 7 bases stayed unmatched. The CDR3 runs to 15 residues. Germline-derived CDR1 and CDR2 are SGHNT and YENEEA. DNA of the CDR3: TGTGCCAGCAGCTTGGCCGGGACAGATGACAATGAGCAGTTCTTC. Translating it yields CASSLAGTDDNEQFF.

This clonotype has at least ten counts. V and J are TRBV4-1 and TRBJ2-7; the match to TRBD2 covers 12 bases. J lost 3 bases, V lost 5 bases, and 5 bases had no gene match. The CDR3 contains 15 residues. Germline CDR1 reads MGHRA; CDR2 reads YSYEKL. The CDR3 sequence: CASSTRTSGIYEQYF. The CDR3 nucleotides read TGCGCCAGCAGCACCCGGACTAGCGGGATCTACGAGCAGTACTTC.